This is a list of T cell receptor beta chains from one sample in a study of T cell responses to AZD1222 COVID-19 vaccine. Here immunoSEQ multiplex PCR was the method, and the copy in TCRdb shows in-frame clones only, minus some. Here the sample spans 100,000 to 150,000 clones, roughly 90% being singletons. The sequenced sample was peripheral blood, obtained on day 0 of AZD1222 vaccination. Every receptor here comes from an adult in good health. Both conserved end residues are part of each CDR3. Fields, in order: CDR3 protein, CDR3 DNA, J gene, D gene, V gene, clone size. D genes are given only for firm matches. Clone sizes are given selectively: once, few, many, or a class where the clone is expanded.

CASSLGYRPQGNYEQYF TGCGCCAGCAGCTTGGGTTATCGCCCACAGGGTAACTACGAGCAGTACTTC TRBJ2-7 NA TRBV5-1 NA
CASSFRGRKLFF TGTGCCAGCAGTTTCAGGGGGCGGAAACTGTTTTTT TRBJ1-4 TRBD1 TRBV28 medium-sized
CASSPAGGGYNEQFF TGTGCCAGCAGCCCGGCGGGAGGTGGCTACAATGAGCAGTTCTTC TRBJ2-1 TRBD2 TRBV5-5 NA
CATIQSFSRYYEQYF TGTGCCACCATACAAAGCTTTTCCCGGTACTACGAGCAGTACTTC TRBJ2-7 NA TRBV6-6 NA
CATSRVTFWTENTGELFF TGTGCCACCAGCAGAGTCACTTTCTGGACCGAGAACACCGGGGAGCTGTTTTTT TRBJ2-2 NA TRBV15 NA
CASSYRDSTDTQYF TGTGCCAGCAGTTACCGGGACTCCACAGATACGCAGTATTTT TRBJ2-3 NA TRBV6-2/TRBV6-3 few
CASSQGTGGYGYTF TGCGCCAGCAGCCAGGGGACAGGAGGCTATGGCTACACCTTC TRBJ1-2 TRBD1 TRBV4-1 NA
CASSFGTGRDEQYF TGTGCCAGCAGCTTTGGGACAGGGAGAGACGAGCAGTACTTC TRBJ2-7 TRBD1 TRBV5-8 once
CAISGQGGGELFF TGTGCCATCAGTGGTCAGGGGGGCGGGGAGCTGTTTTTT TRBJ2-2 NA TRBV10-3 NA
CASSPSGQGFEQYF TGTGCCAGCAGCCCTTCGGGACAGGGGTTCGAGCAGTACTTC TRBJ2-7 TRBD1 TRBV7-2 NA
CASSWDREGSYEQYF TGTGCCAGCAGCTGGGACAGGGAGGGCTCCTACGAGCAGTACTTC TRBJ2-7 TRBD1 TRBV7-2 NA
CASSDGTTYGYTF TGTGCCAGCAGCGACGGGACAACCTATGGCTACACCTTC TRBJ1-2 NA TRBV5-5 NA
CASGSGTGNEKLFF TGTGCCAGCGGATCCGGGACAGGTAATGAAAAACTGTTTTTT TRBJ1-4 TRBD1 TRBV11-2 NA
CASSSGPSGYGYTF TGTGCCAGCAGTTCTGGACCCTCGGGCTATGGCTACACCTTC TRBJ1-2 NA TRBV28 NA
CASSGVGRETQYF TGTGCCAGCAGTGGGGTTGGCAGAGAGACCCAGTACTTC TRBJ2-5 NA TRBV2 NA
CASSPPGGSDEKLFF TGTGCCAGCTCACCTCCGGGGGGCTCAGATGAAAAACTGTTTTTT TRBJ1-4 NA TRBV18 NA
CAWSDRGTYGYTF TGTGCCTGGAGTGACAGGGGGACCTATGGCTACACCTTC TRBJ1-2 TRBD1 TRBV30 NA
CASNQFREANEKLFF TGTGCCAGCAATCAATTCAGGGAAGCGAATGAAAAACTGTTTTTT TRBJ1-4 NA TRBV28 NA
CASSQSPAGGSYNEQFF TGTGCCAGCAGCCAGTCCCCGGCGGGTGGGTCCTACAATGAGCAGTTCTTC TRBJ2-1 NA TRBV4-2 NA
CASSPSGSSGRTGELFF TGTGCCAGCAGCCCCTCGGGGTCTAGCGGGAGAACCGGGGAGCTGTTTTTT TRBJ2-2 TRBD2 TRBV11-2 NA
CASSVGGPVQVF TGTGCCAGCAGCGTAGGGGGCCCGGTACAAGTTTTT TRBJ2-3 NA TRBV9 NA
CASSPLGRLPQHF TGTGCCAGCAGTCCCCTTGGGAGGCTGCCCCAGCATTTT TRBJ1-5 NA TRBV28 few
CASSITVSYEQYF TGTGCCAGTAGTATAACCGTGTCCTACGAGCAGTACTTC TRBJ2-7 NA TRBV19 medium-sized
CASRDFQETQYF TGCGCCAGCAGGGACTTTCAAGAGACCCAGTACTTC TRBJ2-5 NA TRBV10-2 NA
CASLDSVFGKLFF TGTGCCAGCCTGGACAGTGTCTTCGGAAAACTGTTTTTT TRBJ1-4 NA TRBV6-6 NA
CSVLTGANYGYTF TGCAGCGTTTTGACGGGAGCTAACTATGGCTACACCTTC TRBJ1-2 NA TRBV29-1 NA
CASSLGGDRSEQYF TGTGCCAGCAGCTTAGGCGGGGACCGCTCCGAGCAGTACTTC TRBJ2-7 NA TRBV7-2 once
CAITNGGGKSYEQYF TGTGCCATCACCAACGGAGGTGGGAAGTCCTACGAGCAGTACTTC TRBJ2-7 NA TRBV10-3 NA
CASSLLDRTEAFF TGTGCCAGCAGCCTATTAGATCGCACTGAAGCTTTCTTT TRBJ1-1 NA TRBV7-3 NA
CASSGSGTGGIDGYTF TGTGCCAGCTCAGGATCCGGGACAGGTGGAATTGATGGCTACACCTTC TRBJ1-2 TRBD1 TRBV18 NA
CASSLITGGNYGYTF TGCGCCAGCAGCCTGATCACAGGGGGGAACTATGGCTACACCTTC TRBJ1-2 TRBD1 TRBV4-1 once
CASSEGEVGNSPLHF TGTGCCAGCAGTGAAGGGGAGGTCGGGAATTCACCCCTCCACTTT TRBJ1-6 NA TRBV2 NA
CSATISNTEAFF TGCAGCGCAACAATATCGAACACTGAAGCTTTCTTT TRBJ1-1 NA TRBV29-1 NA
CAISDYQGGQPQHF TGTGCCATCAGCGATTATCAGGGTGGTCAGCCCCAGCATTTT TRBJ1-5 NA TRBV10-3 NA
CASSQDQEGANGYTF TGTGCCAGCAGCCAAGACCAGGAGGGGGCGAATGGCTACACCTTC TRBJ1-2 TRBD1 TRBV3-1/TRBV3-2 once
CASSQQRQGIAFF TGTGCCAGCAGCCAACAAAGACAGGGAATAGCTTTCTTT TRBJ1-1 TRBD1 TRBV4-2 NA
CASSKGQAGRLDTQYF TGTGCCAGCAGCAAAGGGCAAGCGGGACGTCTCGATACGCAGTATTTT TRBJ2-3 NA TRBV21-1 NA
CASGLGNPQRNGYTF TGTGCCAGCGGCCTCGGAAACCCTCAAAGGAATGGCTACACCTTC TRBJ1-2 NA TRBV27 NA
CASSLPNTGELFF TGCGCCAGCAGCTTACCGAACACCGGGGAGCTGTTTTTT TRBJ2-2 NA TRBV5-1 NA
CASSPYGGSNQPQHF TGTGCCAGCAGCCCCTATGGAGGTAGCAATCAGCCCCAGCATTTT TRBJ1-5 NA TRBV7-2 NA
CASSPLDRGTYNEQFF TGTGCCAGCTCACCCCTCGACAGGGGTACCTACAATGAGCAGTTCTTC TRBJ2-1 TRBD1 TRBV18 NA
CASSQDRTGWTGELFF TGCGCCAGCAGCCAAGATCGTACGGGCTGGACCGGGGAGCTGTTTTTT TRBJ2-2 NA TRBV4-1 NA
CASGATNEKLFF TGTGCTTCGGGAGCAACTAATGAAAAACTGTTTTTT TRBJ1-4 NA TRBV7-7 NA
CASSLEGFNSPLHF TGTGCCAGCAGCTTGGAGGGGTTTAATTCACCCCTCCACTTT TRBJ1-6 NA TRBV5-6 NA
CASSQDGVLEQYF TGTGCCAGCAGCCAAGATGGTGTTCTCGAGCAGTACTTC TRBJ2-7 NA TRBV14 NA
CASSALATNTGELFF TGTGCCAGCAGTGCGCTAGCCACGAACACCGGGGAGCTGTTTTTT TRBJ2-2 NA TRBV2 NA
CASRALDSSPLHF TGTGCCTCCCGGGCCCTCGACAGTTCACCCCTCCACTTT TRBJ1-6 NA TRBV30 NA
CAWSIREDQPQHF TGTGCCTGGAGTATACGGGAGGATCAGCCCCAGCATTTT TRBJ1-5 NA TRBV30 NA
CASSLMGTEHNEQFF TGTGCCAGCAGCTTAATGGGGACGGAGCACAATGAGCAGTTCTTC TRBJ2-1 NA TRBV11-2 NA
CASPPSTGAGNTEAFF TGTGCCAGTCCGCCGTCCACGGGAGCCGGGAACACTGAAGCTTTCTTT TRBJ1-1 NA TRBV19 NA
CASSVSGAGQPQHF TGTGCCAGCAGCGTATCTGGGGCGGGGCAGCCCCAGCATTTT TRBJ1-5 NA TRBV9 NA
CASSTNRGPIYNEQFF TGTGCCAGCAGCACCAATAGGGGGCCAATCTACAATGAGCAGTTCTTC TRBJ2-1 TRBD1 TRBV11-2 NA
CSAGAARTGPNEQFF TGCAGCGCCGGCGCGGCCCGGACAGGGCCCAATGAGCAGTTCTTC TRBJ2-1 TRBD1 TRBV29-1 NA
CASSGTGGEQYF TGTGCCAGCAGCGGGACAGGGGGCGAGCAGTACTTC TRBJ2-7 TRBD1 TRBV2 NA
CASSPRTGLDTIYF TGTGCCAGCTCACCCCGGACAGGGCTAGACACCATATATTTT TRBJ1-3 TRBD1 TRBV18 NA